These T cell receptor beta chains were read from a single sample in a study of chemoradiotherapy in HPV16-positive cancers. Libraries were prepared by immunoSEQ multiplex PCR; TCRdb keeps only in-frame clonotypes and omits some of them. This sample carries around 40,000 clones, roughly 77% of them seen once, and the ten largest clones take about 5.5%. The sequenced sample was blood, obtained from a patient who underwent chemoradiotherapy. These receptors were collected from a human donor with HPV-associated anogenital cancer. Both conserved end residues are part of each CDR3.

V: TRBV5-1
J: TRBJ2-3
CDR3: CASSLYSGGPSTDTQYF

V: TRBV5-4
J: TRBJ1-1
CDR3: CASSLRTGNTEAFF

V: TRBV4-1
J: TRBJ2-2
CDR3: CASTQEEGLGELFF

V: TRBV6-5
J: TRBJ1-1
CDR3: CASSGTDSNTEAFF

V: TRBV7-2
J: TRBJ2-7
CDR3: CASSLSGTEIYEQYF

V: TRBV6-5
J: TRBJ2-7
CDR3: CASSGDSSYEQYF

V: TRBV11-1
J: TRBJ1-6
CDR3: CASSLAGGGPWDSPLHF

V: TRBV29-1
J: TRBJ1-1
CDR3: CSVEEGRTEAFF

V: TRBV2
J: TRBJ2-4
CDR3: CASSEALGQGVAKNIQYF

V: TRBV6-6
J: TRBJ2-4
CDR3: CASLIQGSGIQYF

V: TRBV18
J: TRBJ2-3
CDR3: CASSIGRTDTQYF

V: TRBV7-2
J: TRBJ1-6
CDR3: CASRPYSGTGNSPLHF

V: TRBV4-3
J: TRBJ2-7
CDR3: CASSQGGNSGAYEQYF

V: TRBV29-1
J: TRBJ1-1
CDR3: CSVRKWKDTEAFF

V: TRBV11-2
J: TRBJ1-1
CDR3: CASSLRGTEAFF

V: TRBV12-5
J: TRBJ1-1
CDR3: CASGLVHQGTEAFF

V: TRBV15
J: TRBJ2-3
CDR3: CATSRGAGAHTDTQYF

V: TRBV6-6
J: TRBJ1-5
CDR3: CASSYPPEPQHF

V: TRBV6-6
J: TRBJ1-1
CDR3: CASSYSGQPSSTEAFF

V: TRBV6-6
J: TRBJ2-4
CDR3: CASSHQGKGNIQYF

V: TRBV11-2
J: TRBJ2-3
CDR3: CASSLGYDTQYF

V: TRBV7-9
J: TRBJ2-3
CDR3: CASSYPDRGDTQYF

V: TRBV4-1
J: TRBJ2-1
CDR3: CASSQLAGFPNEQFF

V: TRBV7-9
J: TRBJ1-1
CDR3: CASGAGTEAFF

V: TRBV7-3
J: TRBJ2-5
CDR3: CASSSHGTSGGETQYF

V: TRBV7-9
J: TRBJ2-1
CDR3: CASTFRTGTDEQFF

V: TRBV7-9
J: TRBJ2-7
CDR3: CATQLGGEYEQYF

V: TRBV10-3
J: TRBJ1-4
CDR3: CAISGGRDEKLFF

V: TRBV9
J: TRBJ2-3
CDR3: CASSAGLGTDTQYF

V: TRBV7-3
J: TRBJ2-7
CDR3: CASSAGGGYEQYF

V: TRBV18
J: TRBJ2-7
CDR3: CASSPPIGQGIPYEQYF

V: TRBV15
J: TRBJ1-2
CDR3: CATSTYQGYTF

V: TRBV4-2
J: TRBJ2-3
CDR3: CASSQAGGSTDTQYF

V: TRBV18
J: TRBJ2-1
CDR3: CASSLLDSGDEQFF

V: TRBV6-5
J: TRBJ2-7
CDR3: CASSYQESTIYEQYF

V: TRBV4-1
J: TRBJ1-6
CDR3: CASSQGTGLAISPLHF

V: TRBV15
J: TRBJ2-5
CDR3: CATSWAGNKRETQYF

V: TRBV4-1
J: TRBJ1-2
CDR3: CASSQDHLGQLYYGYTF

V: TRBV6-6
J: TRBJ1-1
CDR3: CASSYSQGGDTEAFF